These T cell receptor beta chains were read from a single sample in a study of cytotoxic CD8 clonotypes in ibrutinib-treated CLL. Assay: immunoSEQ multiplex PCR; the TCRdb copy retains only in-frame clones and omits some. The profile shows fewer than 100,000 clones, roughly 86% of them singletons. Sequenced material: PBMCs, taken before ibrutinib treatment. These receptors came from a human donor with chronic lymphocytic leukemia. CDR3s include the opening cysteine and the closing phenylalanine or tryptophan. Each record gives: D gene, clone size, J gene, V gene, CDR3 DNA, CDR3 protein. D genes are given only for firm matches. The listing skips clone size in some rows; elsewhere it reads once, few, many or a size class.

D: .
size: .
J: TRBJ1-2
V: TRBV19
DNA: TGTGCCAGTAGTATAATTGGTTCCTATGGCTACACCTTC
CDR3: CASSIIGSYGYTF

D: .
size: few
J: TRBJ1-2
V: TRBV11-3
DNA: TGTGCCAGCAGCACACCTACCGGGACAATGCAGGGAGGCTACACCTTC
CDR3: CASSTPTGTMQGGYTF

D: TRBD1
size: few
J: TRBJ1-5
V: TRBV27
DNA: TGTGCCAGCAGTCCCTATGGACAGGAAAATCAGCCCCAGCATTTT
CDR3: CASSPYGQENQPQHF

D: .
size: .
J: TRBJ2-1
V: TRBV18
DNA: TGTGCCAGCTCACCGGAGCTGAGCTCCTACAATGAGCAGTTCTTC
CDR3: CASSPELSSYNEQFF

D: .
size: .
J: TRBJ1-1
V: TRBV28
DNA: TGTGCCAGCAGTTTATCCGAACTACAGGGTGAGTGGCCTGAAGCTTTCTTT
CDR3: CASSLSELQGEWPEAFF

D: .
size: .
J: TRBJ1-2
V: TRBV19
DNA: TGTGCCAGTAGTATTGCGGGGGGCTTAAATGGCTACACCTTC
CDR3: CASSIAGGLNGYTF

D: TRBD2
size: .
J: TRBJ2-5
V: TRBV19
DNA: TGTGCCAGTGCGGGACTAGCGGGAGAAGGGGAGACCCAGTACTTC
CDR3: CASAGLAGEGETQYF

D: TRBD2
size: .
J: TRBJ2-1
V: TRBV27
DNA: TGTGCCAGCAGTTTTTTGACTAGCGGGAGAGTGCCTAAAGGGCAGTTCTTC
CDR3: CASSFLTSGRVPKGQFF

D: .
size: .
J: TRBJ1-2
V: TRBV30
DNA: TGTGCCTGGAGTGGGTCGTTGAACTATGGCTACACCTTC
CDR3: CAWSGSLNYGYTF

D: TRBD2
size: .
J: TRBJ2-7
V: TRBV10-2
DNA: TGCGCCAGCAGTGAGGTAAGCGGGAGCCACGAGCAGTACTTC
CDR3: CASSEVSGSHEQYF

D: TRBD1
size: .
J: TRBJ1-5
V: TRBV19
DNA: TGTGCCAGTACCGAAGGGACAGGGGGATGGGATCAGCCCCAGCATTTT
CDR3: CASTEGTGGWDQPQHF

D: .
size: .
J: TRBJ1-5
V: TRBV28
DNA: TGTGCCAGCAGTGACATAGCTCAGCCCCAGCATTTT
CDR3: CASSDIAQPQHF

D: .
size: .
J: TRBJ1-2
V: TRBV6-6
DNA: TGTGCCAGCAGCTCCTCAGGGGCCTATGGCTACACCTTC
CDR3: CASSSSGAYGYTF

D: .
size: .
J: TRBJ2-1
V: TRBV7-6
DNA: TGTGCCAGCAGCACCACCCCCGCGGGAAGCTCCTACAATGAGCAGTTCTTC
CDR3: CASSTTPAGSSYNEQFF

D: TRBD2
size: .
J: TRBJ2-3
V: TRBV9
DNA: TGTGCCAGCAGCGCGCCCCGTGCTAGACTAGCGGGAGATATCACAGATACGCAGTATTTT
CDR3: CASSAPRARLAGDITDTQYF

D: .
size: .
J: TRBJ2-2
V: TRBV6-5
DNA: TGTGCCAGCAGTCGAAACACCGGGGAGCTGTTTTTT
CDR3: CASSRNTGELFF

D: .
size: .
J: TRBJ2-5
V: TRBV5-1
DNA: TGCGCCAGCAGCGCGCCAGGGTTGGAGACCCAGTACTTC
CDR3: CASSAPGLETQYF

D: .
size: .
J: TRBJ1-3
V: TRBV7-2
DNA: TGTGCCAGCAGCTTAGACGGCGTCTCTGGAAACACCATATATTTT
CDR3: CASSLDGVSGNTIYF

D: TRBD1
size: .
J: TRBJ1-1
V: TRBV2
DNA: TGTGCCAGCAGCAGGGACAGGGGGAACGCTGAAGCTTTCTTT
CDR3: CASSRDRGNAEAFF

D: TRBD2
size: .
J: TRBJ2-7
V: TRBV28
DNA: TGTGCCAGCATACCCTCGGGGGGAGCGTTCGAGCAGTACTTC
CDR3: CASIPSGGAFEQYF

D: TRBD2
size: .
J: TRBJ2-1
V: TRBV7-8
DNA: TGTGCCAGCAGCCCCTGGACTAGCGGGAGCGTTAATGAGCAGTTCTTC
CDR3: CASSPWTSGSVNEQFF

D: .
size: .
J: TRBJ1-1
V: TRBV9
DNA: TGTGCCAGCAGCGTAGTAGGGGGTGGCACTGAAGCTTTCTTT
CDR3: CASSVVGGGTEAFF

D: TRBD1
size: .
J: TRBJ2-7
V: TRBV6-1
DNA: TGTGCCAGCAGTGAAAATCTGGCAGGACAGGGTTACGAGCAGTACTTC
CDR3: CASSENLAGQGYEQYF

D: .
size: .
J: TRBJ1-2
V: TRBV11-3
DNA: TGTGCCAGCAGCCCAGGGGTCTTTGGCTACACCTTC
CDR3: CASSPGVFGYTF

D: TRBD1
size: .
J: TRBJ2-7
V: TRBV28
DNA: TGTGCCAGCAGTTCCTCCGGGACAGGGTATTTCGAGCAGTACTTC
CDR3: CASSSSGTGYFEQYF

D: .
size: .
J: TRBJ1-1
V: TRBV6-5
DNA: TGTGCCAGCAGTTACTCGGCACACCAGAACACTGAAGCTTTCTTT
CDR3: CASSYSAHQNTEAFF

D: .
size: once
J: TRBJ1-5
V: TRBV6-7
DNA: TGTGCCAGCAGTTACCCAGGGGCTTTCGATCAGCCCCAGCATTTT
CDR3: CASSYPGAFDQPQHF

D: TRBD1
size: few
J: TRBJ1-5
V: TRBV15
DNA: TGTGCCACCAGCAGAGATCCGCGGGACAGGAGCAATCAGCCCCAGCATTTT
CDR3: CATSRDPRDRSNQPQHF

D: .
size: .
J: TRBJ2-1
V: TRBV15
DNA: TGTGCCACCAGCAGGGCAGGAGCAGGATTGGACAATGAGCAGTTCTTC
CDR3: CATSRAGAGLDNEQFF